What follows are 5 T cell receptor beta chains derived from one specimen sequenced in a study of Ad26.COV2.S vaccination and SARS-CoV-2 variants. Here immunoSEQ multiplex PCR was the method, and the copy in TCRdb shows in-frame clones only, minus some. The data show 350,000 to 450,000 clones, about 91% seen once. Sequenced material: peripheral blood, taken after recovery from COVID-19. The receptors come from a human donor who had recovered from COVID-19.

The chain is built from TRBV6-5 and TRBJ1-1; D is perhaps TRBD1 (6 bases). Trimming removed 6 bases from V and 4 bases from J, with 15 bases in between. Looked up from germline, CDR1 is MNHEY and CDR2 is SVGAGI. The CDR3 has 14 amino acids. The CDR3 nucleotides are TGTGCCAGCAGCCACAGGGATTTAGGCACTGAAGCTTTCTTT. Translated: CASSHRDLGTEAFF.

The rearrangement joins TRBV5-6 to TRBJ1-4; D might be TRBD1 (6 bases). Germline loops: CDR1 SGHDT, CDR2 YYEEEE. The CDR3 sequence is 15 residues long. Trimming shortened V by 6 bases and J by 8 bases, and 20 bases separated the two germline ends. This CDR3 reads CASTDGGRGEEKLFF. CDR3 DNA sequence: TGTGCCAGCACCGATGGGGGGCGAGGAGAAGAAAAACTGTTTTTT.

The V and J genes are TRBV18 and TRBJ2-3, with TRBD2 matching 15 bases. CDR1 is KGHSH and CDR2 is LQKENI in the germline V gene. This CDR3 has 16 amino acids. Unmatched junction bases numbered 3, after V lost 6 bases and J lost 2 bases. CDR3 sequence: CASSGLAGGNTDTQYF. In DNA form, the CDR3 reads TGTGCCAGCTCCGGACTAGCGGGGGGGAACACAGATACGCAGTATTTT.

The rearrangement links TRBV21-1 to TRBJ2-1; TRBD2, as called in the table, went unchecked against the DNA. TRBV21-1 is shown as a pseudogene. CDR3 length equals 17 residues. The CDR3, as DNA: TGTGCCAGCAGCTCTTATTCCCTAGCGGGGGCAGAGAATGAGCAGTTCTTC. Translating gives CASSSYSLAGAENEQFF.

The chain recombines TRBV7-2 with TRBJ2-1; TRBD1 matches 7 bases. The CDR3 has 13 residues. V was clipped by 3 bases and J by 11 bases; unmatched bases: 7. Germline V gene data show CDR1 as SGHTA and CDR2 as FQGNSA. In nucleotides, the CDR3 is TGTGCCAGCAGCTTGGGACAGACTCGGCAGCAGTTCTTC. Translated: CASSLGQTRQQFF.